The clone carrying this T cell receptor beta chain was seen a handful of times. Antigen unknown. CD8+CD57+ cell expansion had been shown by flow cytometry in patients chosen for sequencing. Severe acquired aplastic anemia was diagnosed in all patients. CDR3 and TCR beta VDJ profiling relied on a genomic DNA template. TCRdb called the reads again in MiXCR, with one record for every CDR3 protein. The data contain hundreds of thousands of distinct CDR3 sequences, about a third of them singletons. The data originate from a study of CD8+CD57+ T cells in acquired aplastic anemia. Germline trimming cut 4 bases from V and 6 bases from J; bases unmatched to any gene: 5. The CDR3 totals 15 residues. In germline, CDR1 is SGHTA, CDR2 FQGTGA. Study-wide results and caveats: Patients did not significantly differ from controls in CD8+ Simpson's diversity.

The sequence was collected from a human donor with aplastic anemia. The chain couples TRBV7-3 to TRBJ2-1, with 11 bases identical to TRBD2. The sample consisted of sorted CD4+, CD8+, or CD8+CD57+ T cells (not recorded which) from PBMCs. The CDR3 is CASSSGLAVGNEQFF. The CDR3 DNA is TGTGCCAGCAGCTCGGGACTAGCGGTAGGCAATGAGCAGTTCTTC.